Below are 22 T cell receptor beta chains sequenced from a single sample in a study of blood T cell repertoires in COVID-19. Sequencing used immunoSEQ multiplex PCR; TCRdb keeps in-frame clones, though not all of them. The sample holds approximately 220,000 clones, about 90% seen once. The source material was PBMCs or T cells enriched from blood (not recorded which). These receptors were obtained from a woman under 40 with acute COVID-19.

The CDR3 region has the DNA TGTGCCAGCAAGGACATGGGGGGGGATCCCTACGAGCAGTACTTC. Protein: CASKDMGGDPYEQYF. This chain connects TRBV7-9 to TRBJ2-7; 7 nucleotides match TRBD2. CDR3 length: 15 residues. Germline trimming cut 7 bases from V and 2 bases from J; bases unmatched to any gene: 11. CDR1 is SEHNR, CDR2 FQNEAQ, per germline (reference sequence). The whole variable domain, remainder taken from reference TRBV7-9 and TRBJ2-7, is DTGVSQNPRHKITKRGQNVTFRCDPISEHNRLYWYRQTLGQGPEFLTYFQNEAQLEKSRLLSDRFSAERPKGSFSTLEIQRTEQGDSAMYLCASKDMGGDPYEQYFGPGTRLTVT.

The chain links TRBV28 to TRBJ1-2; D might be TRBD1 (6 bases). Trimming took 6 bases from V and 6 from J, leaving 23 bases between them. CDR1 and CDR2 (germline): MDHEN, SYDVKM. The CDR3 is 16 amino acids. The CDR3 region has the DNA TGTGCCAGCAGATCAAGGGCAGGGGCTAGTCGGAATGGCTACACCTTC. This sequence encodes CASRSRAGASRNGYTF.

V gene TRBV11-3 combines with J gene TRBJ2-7; the match to TRBD2 covers 13 bases. J gave up 3 bases and V 2 bases, and 7 bases lay outside the gene matches. Germline values: CDR1 SGHNT, CDR2 YENEEA. This CDR3 has 17 amino acids. The CDR3 DNA follows: TGTGCCAGCAGCTTATGGACTAGCGGGGGAGCTCGCTACGAGCAGTACTTC. Translating it yields CASSLWTSGGARYEQYF.

V gene TRBV9 combines with J gene TRBJ2-1; TRBD2 agrees at 8 bases. Germline V lookup: CDR1 SGDLS, CDR2 YYNGEE. The length of the CDR3 is 14 residues. Trimming took 6 bases from V and 6 from J; bases not matched to a gene: 8. This CDR3 is CASNTGTSGNEQFF. DNA for the CDR3: TGTGCCAGCAATACCGGGACTAGTGGCAATGAGCAGTTCTTC.

The rearrangement links TRBV5-1 to TRBJ2-1, with 9 bases that match TRBD1. This CDR3 region has 14 residues. Trimming at V came to 3 bases and at J to 5 bases, leaving 3 bases not matched to a gene. Looked up from germline, CDR1 is SGHRS and CDR2 is YFSETQ. Here the CDR3 DNA reads TGCGCCAGCAGCTGGGGGGACAGGGACAATGAGCAGTTCTTC. This encodes CASSWGDRDNEQFF.

The CDR3 is CASISGDGSYEQYF. The CDR3 nucleotides are TGTGCCAGCATCTCAGGGGACGGCTCCTACGAGCAGTACTTC. V and J are TRBV2 and TRBJ2-7; possibly TRBD1 for D (6 bases). There are 14 residues in the CDR3. The germline CDR1 and CDR2 sequences are SNHLY and FYNNEI. Trimming pared 7 bases from V and 0 bases from J, leaving 13 bases between. The complete variable domain, with remaining parts taken from reference TRBV2 and TRBJ2-7, reads EPEVTQTPSHQVTQMGQEVILRCVPISNHLYFYWYRQILGQKVEFLVSFYNNEISEKSEIFDDQFSVERPDGSNFTLKIRSTKLEDSAMYFCASISGDGSYEQYFGPGTRLTVT.

V usage is TRBV27 and J usage is TRBJ2-3, with D possibly TRBD2 on 5 matching bases. This CDR3 has 14 amino acids. Trimming stripped 3 bases from V and 4 bases from J, with 11 bases between. CDR1 MNHEY and CDR2 SMNVEV come from the germline V gene (reference sequence). CDR3 region: CASSFLASSDTQYF. The CDR3 coding sequence is TGTGCCAGCAGTTTTCTAGCTTCCTCAGATACGCAGTATTTT.

This clone was detected only once. The CDR3 DNA follows: TGTGCCAGCAGCTTAGGTCTCGGCTCCTATAATTCACCCCTCCACTTT. Translation gives CASSLGLGSYNSPLHF. J is TRBJ1-6 and V is TRBV13; no clear D. This CDR3 is built from 16 residues. Trimming removed 0 bases at V and 0 bases at J, with 6 bases between. The germline V gene has CDR1 PRHDT and CDR2 FYEKMQ (reference sequence).

The rearrangement joins TRBV9 to TRBJ1-6, with D possibly TRBD1 on 5 matching bases. The V end was cut by 4 bases, the J end by 9 bases, with 11 bases between. Per the germline V gene, CDR1 is SGDLS and CDR2 is YYNGEE. The CDR3 is 13 amino acids. In DNA form, the CDR3 reads TGTGCCAGCAGCCCCCCCGGGGGTTCACCCCTCCACTTT. Amino acids: CASSPPGGSPLHF. Drawing the rest from reference TRBV9 and TRBJ1-6, the complete variable domain is DSGVTQTPKHLITATGQRVTLRCSPRSGDLSVYWYQQSLDQGLQFLIQYYNGEERAKGNILERFSAQQFPDLHSELNLSSLELGDSALYFCASSPPGGSPLHFGNGTRLTVT.

The J gene is TRBJ2-3, the V gene TRBV2; TRBD1 aligns across 7 bases. The V gene's germline CDR1 is SNHLY and CDR2 FYNNEI. The CDR3 contains 17 residues. V dropped 7 bases and J dropped 0; count of bases not matched to a gene: 13. The CDR3 DNA is TGTGCCAGCAATCGGGACAGAAAGACCTCTAGCACAGATACGCAGTATTTT. Its protein is CASNRDRKTSSTDTQYF. The entire variable domain, with the rest obtained from reference TRBV2 and TRBJ2-3, is as follows: EPEVTQTPSHQVTQMGQEVILRCVPISNHLYFYWYRQILGQKVEFLVSFYNNEISEKSEIFDDQFSVERPDGSNFTLKIRSTKLEDSAMYFCASNRDRKTSSTDTQYFGPGTRLTVL.

The chain employs TRBV9 and TRBJ1-5; D call uncertain. This CDR3 comprises 15 residues. Trimming left V 0 bases short and J 0 bases short, with 7 bases between. Looked up from germline, CDR1 is SGDLS and CDR2 is YYNGEE. CDR3 sequence (DNA): TGTGCCAGCAGCGTAGGAGCGAGTAGCAATCAGCCCCAGCATTTT. Protein: CASSVGASSNQPQHF.

The chain joins TRBV5-5 to TRBJ1-1; D is uncertain. CDR3 length: 14 residues. Germline CDR1 and CDR2: SGHKS and YYEKEE (reference sequence). V was pared by 3 bases and J by 2 bases, with 11 bases between. DNA for the CDR3: TGTGCCAGCAGCTCTTACACCAGTAACACTGAAGCTTTCTTT. This codes for CASSSYTSNTEAFF. The full variable domain, with the rest looked up from reference TRBV5-5 and TRBJ1-1, is DAGVTQSPTHLIKTRGQQVTLRCSPISGHKSVSWYQQVLGQGPQFIFQYYEKEERGRGNFPDRFSARQFPNYSSELNVNALLLGDSALYLCASSSYTSNTEAFFGQGTRLTVV.

This chain joins TRBV7-8 and TRBJ2-5, with a tentative D call TRBD1 (5 bases). The CDR3 is made up of 14 amino acids. Germline CDR1 and CDR2: SGHVS and FQNEAQ. Trimming shortened V by 7 bases and J by 0 bases, and 12 bases separated the two germline ends. CDR3 in amino acids: CASNDGADQETQYF. As DNA, the CDR3 is TGTGCCAGCAATGATGGGGCAGACCAAGAGACCCAGTACTTC.

The gene calls are TRBV6-2 or TRBV6-3 and TRBJ2-5; 9 bases fit TRBD1. This CDR3 has 17 amino acids. Trimming took 6 bases from V and 2 from J; bases not matched to a gene: 13. Germline values: CDR1 MNHEY, CDR2 SVGEGT. As DNA, the CDR3 is TGTGCCAGCAGCCCCGGGTCGTGGGGACAGGGTCAAGAGACCCAGTACTTC. Its protein product is CASSPGSWGQGQETQYF.

This sequence joins TRBV9 and TRBJ2-3; 7 bases map to TRBD2. The CDR3 extends over 15 amino acids. Unmatched junction bases numbered 2, after V lost 0 bases and J lost 1 base. Germline CDR1 reads SGDLS; CDR2 reads YYNGEE. CDR3 DNA: TGTGCCAGCAGCGTAGATCGGGGGGGCACAGATACGCAGTATTTT. Translation gives CASSVDRGGTDTQYF. The full variable domain, with the rest looked up from reference TRBV9 and TRBJ2-3, is DSGVTQTPKHLITATGQRVTLRCSPRSGDLSVYWYQQSLDQGLQFLIQYYNGEERAKGNILERFSAQQFPDLHSELNLSSLELGDSALYFCASSVDRGGTDTQYFGPGTRLTVL.

The rearrangement uses TRBV6-2 or TRBV6-3 and TRBJ1-4; D is uncertain. The CDR3 is 17 amino acids. Germline lookup yields CDR1 MNHEY and CDR2 SVGEGT. V was shortened by 6 bases and J by 0 bases, with 17 bases between the two germline ends. CDR3 bases: TGTGCCAGCAGCCTTCGGACTGGCTATGCAACTAATGAAAAACTGTTTTTT. Its protein is CASSLRTGYATNEKLFF.

The chain recombines TRBV27 with TRBJ1-1; D is possibly TRBD1 (5 bases). Trimming took off 3 bases at V and 5 bases at J, with 10 bases between the two ends. Germline V gene lookup returns CDR1 MNHEY and CDR2 SMNVEV (reference sequence). This CDR3 spans 13 amino acids. The DNA for the CDR3 is TGTGCCAGCAGTTTGGCAGGGAAAACTGAAGCTTTCTTT. It yields the protein CASSLAGKTEAFF.

The V and J genes are TRBV10-3 and TRBJ1-4; D might be TRBD1 (6 bases). The CDR3 has 15 amino acids. Germline V gene sequence: CDR1 ENHRY, CDR2 SYGVKD. The V end lost 9 bases, the J end lost 4 bases, and 18 bases lay between the germline ends. The CDR3 is CAIARGQNDNEKLFF. The DNA for the CDR3 is TGTGCCATTGCCCGAGGACAGAACGATAATGAAAAACTGTTTTTT.

CDR3 sequence reads: CASSPSGRGGQPQHF. The CDR3 region has the DNA TGTGCCAGCTCACCATCAGGACGGGGTGGTCAGCCCCAGCATTTT. This rearrangement joins TRBV18 to TRBJ1-5, with unresolved D. Germline CDR1 is KGHSH and CDR2 is LQKENI. This CDR3 region has 15 residues. V dropped 2 bases and J dropped 6 bases, with 14 bases sitting between them.

This chain links TRBV12-3 or TRBV12-4 with TRBJ1-4; D is unclear. V shed 5 bases and J shed 12 bases, with 13 bases lying between them. This CDR3 has 12 amino acids. CDR3 nucleotides: TGTGCCAGCAGTAACGAGGGCCCAGAACTGTTTTTT. Its protein is CASSNEGPELFF.

In its sample, this clone was seen a few times. The chain is built from TRBV9 and TRBJ1-4; the D gene is possibly TRBD1 (6 bases). Germline CDR1 and CDR2: SGDLS and YYNGEE. Between the trimmed V and J ends, which lost 0 bases and 5 bases, there was a span of 11 bases. This CDR3 spans 15 amino acids. CDR3 DNA: TGTGCCAGCAGCGTAGACCTCGGGACAAATGAAAAACTGTTTTTT. Translated: CASSVDLGTNEKLFF.

This clone was observed once. The V call is TRBV27, the J call TRBJ2-4; TRBD2 agrees at 12 bases. Germline V lookup: CDR1 MNHEY, CDR2 SMNVEV (reference sequence). Trimming at V came to 4 bases and at J to 7 bases, leaving 5 bases not matched to a gene. This CDR3 spans 15 amino acids. This CDR3 is CASSSSLAGGNIQYF. In DNA, the CDR3 is TGTGCCAGCAGTTCCTCCCTAGCGGGGGGGAACATTCAGTACTTC.